These 27 T cell receptor beta chains share one sample of origin, sequenced in a study of Ad26.COV2.S vaccination and SARS-CoV-2 variants. Treatment: some 19 received Ad26.COV2.S at low or high dose, single or two shots; roughly 5 received placebo; per-sample allocation not given. All samples were drawn on day 63, counting from the first vaccine or placebo injection. Assay: immunoSEQ multiplex PCR; the TCRdb copy retains only in-frame clones and omits some. Of fewer than 400,000 clones listed, over 80% are singletons. The source was peripheral blood, collected in a trial of Ad26.COV2.S vaccine versus placebo. All receptors come from a person aged 18-65 years who received the Ad26.COV2.S COVID-19 vaccine or a placebo.

This clone is a singleton in its sample. CDR3 bases: TGTGCCAGCAGCTTAGGGGGGGACGCAGATACGCAGTATTTT. It encodes CASSLGGDADTQYF. The chain recombines TRBV11-3 with TRBJ2-3, with a possible D match to TRBD2 (6 bases). Per germline, CDR1 SGHNT and CDR2 YENEEA. Trimming cost V 1 base and J 4 bases, with 9 bases left between them. The CDR3 loop spans 14 amino acids.

The rearrangement uses TRBV5-4 and TRBJ2-2; D is possibly TRBD2 (6 bases). The CDR3 length is 14 residues. The V end was cut by 0 bases, the J end by 6 bases, with 9 bases between. Germline V gene sequence: CDR1 SGHNT, CDR2 YYREEE (reference sequence). The CDR3 nucleotides read TGTGCCAGCAGCTTGGGTGGGGAGGCCGGGGAGCTGTTTTTT. Amino acid sequence: CASSLGGEAGELFF.

The rearrangement links TRBV5-1 to TRBJ2-5, with 8 bases lining up with TRBD2. CDR1 is SGHRS, CDR2 YFSETQ, per germline. V trimming: 4 bases; J trimming: 5 bases; junction bases outside the gene matches: 13. The length of the CDR3 is 16 residues. CDR3 in DNA: TGCGCCAGCAGCCATGGTTCGGGGGGGCGCGGGGAGACCCAGTACTTC. The encoded protein is CASSHGSGGRGETQYF.

The chain carries TRBV11-2 and TRBJ2-5; 10 positions match TRBD1. The CDR3 loop spans 15 amino acids. Trimming removed 5 bases from V and 4 bases from J; junction bases left unmatched: 7. Germline V lookup: CDR1 SGHAT, CDR2 FQNNGV. CDR3 DNA sequence: TGTGCCAGCAGCCCAAATGGACAGGGGGGAGAGACCCAGTACTTC. It translates to CASSPNGQGGETQYF.

A word on this clone: The same CDR3 is also encoded by other DNA sequences in this sample. The chain joins TRBV5-1 to TRBJ2-5; possibly TRBD1 for D (6 bases). This CDR3 contains 13 residues. The germline V gene has CDR1 SGHRS and CDR2 YFSETQ. The V and J ends lost 4 bases and 2 bases respectively, with 9 bases between them. The CDR3 sequence is CASSPGTQETQYF. The CDR3 nucleotides are TGCGCCAGCAGCCCTGGGACACAAGAGACCCAGTACTTC.

The CDR3 nucleotides are TGTGCCAGCAGTTATCAAGAGACCCAGTACTTC. This encodes CASSYQETQYF. The rearrangement uses TRBV7-2 and TRBJ2-5, with D hard to call. Trimming cost V 6 bases and J 2 bases, with 4 bases left between them. The V gene's germline CDR1 is SGHTA and CDR2 FQGNSA. The CDR3 is 11 amino acids.

This clone was found once. This sequence joins TRBV5-5 and TRBJ2-5; the D call may be TRBD1 or TRBD2 (6 bases each). Trimming pared 2 bases from V and 5 bases from J, leaving 16 bases between. This CDR3 comprises 15 residues. CDR1 is SGHKS, CDR2 YYEKEE, per germline (reference sequence). CDR3 protein: CASSLAPGAGETQYF. CDR3 DNA sequence: TGTGCCAGCAGCTTAGCACCGGGGGCGGGGGAGACCCAGTACTTC.

The rearrangement joins TRBV28 to TRBJ2-5, with a tentative D call TRBD2 (5 bases). Germline assignment: CDR1 MDHEN and CDR2 SYDVKM. V was clipped by 6 bases and J by 1 base, with 12 bases between them. The CDR3 loop spans 14 amino acids. CDR3 sequence reads: CASRRPGFQETQYF. The CDR3 DNA follows: TGTGCCAGCAGAAGGCCGGGATTCCAAGAGACCCAGTACTTC.

This clone appeared once. The V gene is TRBV9, the J gene TRBJ1-2; unclear D gene. The germline V and J ends were trimmed by 4 bases and 8 bases, with 18 bases remaining between them. Germline V gives CDR1 SGDLS, CDR2 YYNGEE. The CDR3 totals 14 residues. The CDR3 DNA reads as TGTGCCAGCAGCCGAATTCAGGACCGCCGGGGCTACACCTTC. This codes for CASSRIQDRRGYTF.

The chain couples TRBV5-1 to TRBJ2-7; tentative D call: TRBD2 (5 bases). The germline V and J ends were trimmed by 6 bases and 4 bases, with 14 bases remaining between them. CDR1 is SGHRS, CDR2 YFSETQ, per germline. The length of the CDR3 is 13 residues. The CDR3, as DNA: TGCGCCAGCAATCGGGGTAAGGGATACGAGCAGTACTTC. Amino acids: CASNRGKGYEQYF.

This rearrangement joins TRBV7-6 to TRBJ1-1; 7 bases are shared with TRBD1. CDR3 length: 15 amino acids. Trimming at V came to 5 bases and at J to 1 base, leaving 7 bases not matched to a gene. Per germline, CDR1 SGHVS and CDR2 FNYEAQ. The CDR3 coding sequence is TGTGCCAGCAGCCCTCGACAGGGCGGGAACACTGAAGCTTTCTTT. Translated, it gives CASSPRQGGNTEAFF. The variable domain in full, with the rest retrieved from reference TRBV7-6 and TRBJ1-1, is GAGVSQSPRYKVTKRGQDVALRCDPISGHVSLYWYRQALGQGPEFLTYFNYEAQQDKSGLPNDRFSAERPEGSISTLTIQRTEQRDSAMYRCASSPRQGGNTEAFFGQGTRLTVV.

The chain carries TRBV5-1 and TRBJ2-2; D is perhaps TRBD1 (6 bases). The germline V gene encodes CDR1 SGHRS and CDR2 YFSETQ. Trimming took off 0 bases at V and 2 bases at J, with 8 bases between the two ends. This CDR3 has 15 residues. DNA for the CDR3: TGCGCCAGCAGCTTGGACAGGGTCAACACCGGGGAGCTGTTTTTT. This encodes CASSLDRVNTGELFF.

This clone was observed a single time. V gene TRBV28 combines with J gene TRBJ1-4, with unresolved D. The CDR3 length is 15 residues. Germline CDR1 and CDR2: MDHEN and SYDVKM. V lost 3 bases and J lost 4, with 12 bases in between. CDR3 sequence (DNA): TGTGCCAGCAGTTTTTTGGAGGGAAATAATGAAAAACTGTTTTTT. Protein sequence: CASSFLEGNNEKLFF.

V and J are TRBV7-2 and TRBJ2-2; 8 bases fit TRBD2. The CDR3 is made up of 16 amino acids. Trimming removed 0 bases from V and 3 bases from J; junction bases left unmatched: 3. Germline-derived CDR1 and CDR2 are SGHTA and FQGNSA. The CDR3 DNA follows: TGTGCCAGCAGCTTAGCTGGCGGGGGGTACACCGGGGAGCTGTTTTTT. This gives the protein CASSLAGGGYTGELFF.

This rearrangement joins TRBV2 to TRBJ1-2; D unresolved. Trimming took 2 bases from V and 2 from J, leaving 9 bases between them. Germline values: CDR1 SNHLY, CDR2 FYNNEI. This CDR3 has 14 residues. The CDR3 nucleotides read TGTGCCAGCAGTGAAACGAAGGGAAACTATGGCTACACCTTC. Encoded protein: CASSETKGNYGYTF.

This chain connects TRBV7-3 to TRBJ2-4, with 7 bases identical to TRBD1. The CDR3 length is 21 residues. The V gene's germline CDR1 is SGHTA and CDR2 FQGTGA. V gave up 3 bases and J gave up 0 bases; unmatched junction bases: 20. CDR3 DNA sequence: TGTGCCAGCAGCTTCCAAGACCAACCGGGACAGAGAGTACTAGCCAAAAACATTCAGTACTTC. This codes for CASSFQDQPGQRVLAKNIQYF.

The CDR3 DNA reads TGTGCCAGCAAAACTAACCAAGAGACCCAGTACTTC. It translates to CASKTNQETQYF. The rearrangement uses TRBV2 and TRBJ2-5; no definite D call. This CDR3 is 12 amino acids long. V lost 7 bases and J lost 0, with 6 bases in between. Germline-derived CDR1 and CDR2 are SNHLY and FYNNEI.

This clone has a single count. The CDR3 sequence is CASSPIRGQRNTEAFF. CDR3 coding DNA: TGTGCCAGTAGTCCCATAAGAGGGCAGCGAAACACTGAAGCTTTCTTT. This chain joins TRBV19 and TRBJ1-1; D call uncertain. The V gene lost 5 bases and the J gene lost 2 bases, with 18 bases spanning the gap. Looked up from germline, CDR1 is LNHDA and CDR2 is SQIVND (reference sequence). The CDR3 loop spans 16 amino acids.

The CDR3 DNA sequence: TGCAGCGTTGTCCCCGGGACTACCCAAGAGACCCAGTACTTC. It is translated as CSVVPGTTQETQYF. This sequence joins TRBV29-1 and TRBJ2-5; 7 bases are a match to TRBD2. This CDR3 is built from 14 residues. Germline V CDR1 and CDR2: SQVTM, ANQGSEA. V was clipped by 4 bases and J by 1 base; unmatched bases: 6. Using reference TRBV29-1 and TRBJ2-5 for the parts outside the CDR3, the full variable domain is SAVISQKPSRDICQRGTSLTIQCQVDSQVTMMFWYRQQPGQSLTLIATANQGSEATYESGFVIDKFPISRPNLTFSTLTVSNMSPEDSSIYLCSVVPGTTQETQYFGPGTRLLVL.

This chain uses TRBV5-1 with TRBJ1-1; TRBD1 might be the D (6 bases). Germline V gene lookup returns CDR1 SGHRS and CDR2 YFSETQ. The CDR3 spans 13 residues. V was trimmed by 4 bases and J by 11 bases, leaving 18 bases between them. In DNA, the CDR3 is TGCGCCAGCAGCACCGGGGGACAAGTCGAGGCTTTCTTT. Translating it yields CASSTGGQVEAFF. The complete variable domain, with remaining parts taken from reference TRBV5-1 and TRBJ1-1, reads KAGVTQTPRYLIKTRGQQVTLSCSPISGHRSVSWYQQTPGQGLQFLFEYFSETQRNKGNFPGRFSGRQFSNSRSEMNVSTLELGDSALYLCASSTGGQVEAFFGQGTRLTVV.

DNA for the CDR3: TGCGCCAGCAGCGCGACTAGCGGGTCCGGGGAGCTGTTTTTT. Translated: CASSATSGSGELFF. The chain recombines TRBV5-1 with TRBJ2-2; the match to TRBD2 covers 10 bases. The CDR3 length is 14 residues. V shed 4 bases, J shed 6 bases, and the junction held 3 bases outside the gene matches. CDR1 SGHRS and CDR2 YFSETQ come from the germline V gene.

The rearrangement links TRBV5-6 to TRBJ2-1, with D perhaps TRBD1 or TRBD2 (6 bases each). V lost 3 bases and J 0 bases, leaving 22 bases between the germline ends. The CDR3 spans 19 residues. The germline V gene encodes CDR1 SGHDT and CDR2 YYEEEE. The CDR3 DNA reads TGTGCCAGCAGCTCGGGGGCTACACCTTTGGCTAGCTCCTACAATGAGCAGTTCTTC. Amino acids: CASSSGATPLASSYNEQFF. The variable domain in full, completed from reference TRBV5-6 and TRBJ2-1, reads DAGVTQSPTHLIKTRGQQVTLRCSPKSGHDTVSWYQQALGQGPQFIFQYYEEEERQRGNFPDRFSGHQFPNYSSELNVNALLLGDSALYLCASSSGATPLASSYNEQFFGPGTRLTVL.

The J gene is TRBJ2-1, the V gene TRBV11-3, with D uncertain. Germline V gene lookup returns CDR1 SGHNT and CDR2 YENEEA. The CDR3 runs 13 residues. Trimming left V 1 base short and J 8 bases short, with 9 bases between. Here the CDR3 DNA reads TGTGCCAGCAGCTTAGGATTAAGTGATGAGCAGTTCTTC. Residues: CASSLGLSDEQFF.

The chain joins TRBV2 to TRBJ2-7; D ambiguous. Germline V CDR1 and CDR2: SNHLY, FYNNEI. The CDR3 is 13 residues long. Trimming cost V 5 bases and J 7 bases, with 15 bases left between them. The CDR3 region is CASSIDPSFEQYF. Here the CDR3 DNA reads TGTGCCAGCAGTATAGACCCCTCTTTTGAGCAGTACTTC.

The J gene is TRBJ2-1, the V gene TRBV28; 7 nucleotides agree with TRBD2. Trimming at V came to 8 bases and at J to 0 bases, leaving 7 bases not matched to a gene. The CDR3 spans 15 residues. The germline CDR1 and CDR2 sequences are MDHEN and SYDVKM. DNA for the CDR3: TGTGCCAGCTATGGGGGAGGGAGCTCCTACAATGAGCAGTTCTTC. Its translation is CASYGGGSSYNEQFF. The full variable domain, completed using reference TRBV28 and TRBJ2-1, is DVKVTQSSRYLVKRTGEKVFLECVQDMDHENMFWYRQDPGLGLRLIYFSYDVKMKEKGDIPEGYSVSREKKERFSLILESASTNQTSMYLCASYGGGSSYNEQFFGPGTRLTVL.

This chain links TRBV28 with TRBJ1-1, with D unclear. The CDR3 consists of 13 residues. Germline-derived CDR1 and CDR2 are MDHEN and SYDVKM. Deletions cut 8 bases from V and 4 bases from J, with 14 bases between. CDR3 protein: CASSGFLPTEAFF. CDR3 nucleotides: TGTGCCAGCTCGGGATTTCTTCCCACTGAAGCTTTCTTT. Full variable domain (outside the CDR3, taken from reference TRBV28 and TRBJ1-1): DVKVTQSSRYLVKRTGEKVFLECVQDMDHENMFWYRQDPGLGLRLIYFSYDVKMKEKGDIPEGYSVSREKKERFSLILESASTNQTSMYLCASSGFLPTEAFFGQGTRLTVV.

The rearrangement links TRBV19 to TRBJ1-3; 7 bases are shared with TRBD1. The CDR3 has 14 amino acids. Trimming took 7 bases from V and 0 from J; bases not matched to a gene: 3. CDR1 LNHDA and CDR2 SQIVND come from the germline V gene (reference sequence). The CDR3 region has the DNA TGTGCCAGTAACCGACAGGGCTCTGGAAACACCATATATTTT. It is translated as CASNRQGSGNTIYF.